The 15 T cell receptor beta chains given below trace back to one sample, sequenced in a study of cytomegalovirus exposure and HLA in healthy donors. The study ran its PCR with 60 Vbeta and 13 Jbeta primers. Measured with immunoSEQ multiplex PCR; TCRdb has only the in-frame clones, and not every one. The sample gives some 120,000 clones, roughly 71% of which show up once; 5.8% is in the top ten. The sequenced sample consisted of PBMCs. These receptors were taken from a woman between 45 and 60 years old in good health and CMV-seropositive.

The rearrangement links TRBV15 to TRBJ1-1, with 9 bases fitting TRBD1. V was clipped by 4 bases and J by 7 bases; unmatched bases: 7. The germline CDR1 and CDR2 sequences are LNHNV and YYDKDF (reference sequence). The CDR3 is 14 residues long. CDR3 protein: CATSIGGQGVEAFF. The CDR3 nucleotides read TGTGCCACCAGCATCGGGGGACAGGGAGTTGAAGCTTTCTTT.

V is TRBV5-8 and J is TRBJ2-1; 7 bases align to TRBD2. V lost 5 bases to trimming and J lost 4 bases; unmatched junction nucleotides: 9. Looked up from germline, CDR1 is SGHTS and CDR2 is YDEGEE. CDR3 size: 15 residues. In DNA form, the CDR3 reads TGTGCCAGCAGGTCCGGGACTACCAGGTACAATGAGCAGTTCTTC. It yields the protein CASRSGTTRYNEQFF.

There are a few counts of this clone. The chain is built from TRBV10-3 and TRBJ1-6; no reliable D call. This CDR3 comprises 16 residues. V was pared by 6 bases and J by 0 bases, with 12 bases between. Germline V CDR1 and CDR2: ENHRY, SYGVKD. CDR3 sequence: CAISPGRSSYNSPLHF. CDR3 nucleotide sequence: TGTGCCATCAGCCCCGGGAGGAGCTCCTATAATTCACCCCTCCACTTT.

The rearrangement links TRBV7-8 to TRBJ1-6; the match to TRBD1 covers 9 bases. The V and J ends lost 5 bases and 0 bases, in that order; junction bases with no gene match: 5. Germline V gives CDR1 SGHVS, CDR2 FQNEAQ. CDR3 length equals 17 residues. The CDR3 spells CASSPGTGSSYNSPLHF. The CDR3 region has the DNA TGTGCCAGCAGCCCTGGGACAGGGAGCTCCTATAATTCACCCCTCCACTTT. The entire variable domain, with the rest obtained from reference TRBV7-8 and TRBJ1-6, is as follows: GAGVSQSPRYKVAKRGQDVALRCDPISGHVSLFWYQQALGQGPEFLTYFQNEAQLDKSGLPSDRFFAERPEGSVSTLKIQRTQQEDSAVYLCASSPGTGSSYNSPLHFGNGTRLTVT.

DNA for the CDR3: TGTGCCAGCAGCGGGAGTACGTTAGCGGGGGGGCCTGGTGAGCAGTTCTTC. This translates into CASSGSTLAGGPGEQFF. The chain carries TRBV11-2 and TRBJ2-1, with 11 bases identical to TRBD2. V was clipped by 5 bases and J by 9 bases; unmatched bases: 15. Germline V gene sequence: CDR1 SGHAT, CDR2 FQNNGV. The CDR3 sequence is 17 residues long.

The gene calls are TRBV5-1 and TRBJ2-7; TRBD2 matches at 7 bases. Trimming at V came to 0 bases and at J to 2 bases, leaving 2 bases not matched to a gene. The germline V gene encodes CDR1 SGHRS and CDR2 YFSETQ. This CDR3 comprises 14 residues. DNA for the CDR3: TGCGCCAGCAGCTTGGCGGGGGGACCCTACGAGCAGTACTTC. Its translation: CASSLAGGPYEQYF.

The chain joins TRBV15 to TRBJ2-3; tentative D call: TRBD2 (6 bases). The V gene's germline CDR1 is LNHNV and CDR2 YYDKDF (reference sequence). The CDR3 covers 14 residues. Trimming stripped 4 bases from V and 6 bases from J, with 14 bases between. The DNA of the CDR3 is TGTGCCACCAGCACCCCCCTGGAGGGTGATACGCAGTATTTT. This translates into CATSTPLEGDTQYF.

The rearrangement uses TRBV5-1 and TRBJ2-3; perhaps TRBD1 as D (5 bases). Deletions cut 1 base from V and 2 bases from J, with 17 bases between. Germline V gene lookup returns CDR1 SGHRS and CDR2 YFSETQ. This CDR3 contains 17 residues. The CDR3 loop is CASSLYHGQGSTDTQYF. CDR3 DNA sequence: TGCGCCAGCAGCTTGTACCATGGGCAGGGTTCCACAGATACGCAGTATTTT.

The chain carries TRBV12-5 and TRBJ2-5, with D possibly matching TRBD1 (6 bases). V was pared by 7 bases and J by 4 bases, with 16 bases between. Germline CDR1 LGHNT, CDR2 FRNRAP. The CDR3 has 14 residues. The CDR3 DNA reads as TGTGCTAGTGCCACGTCAGGGGCAGTAGAGACCCAGTACTTC. This translates into CASATSGAVETQYF. Combining the CDR3 with reference TRBV12-5 and TRBJ2-5 gives the whole variable domain DARVTQTPRHKVTEMGQEVTMRCQPILGHNTVFWYRQTMMQGLELLAYFRNRAPLDDSGMPKDRFSAEMPDATLATLKIQPSEPRDSAVYFCASATSGAVETQYFGPGTRLLVL.

CDR3 region: CASSGNSGSGPQHF. The CDR3 DNA reads TGTGCCAGCAGCGGAAACTCCGGGAGCGGGCCCCAGCATTTT. V usage is TRBV7-8 and J usage is TRBJ1-5; D is unresolved. The CDR3 spans 14 residues. Trimming removed 5 bases at V and 9 bases at J, with 17 bases between. Germline CDR1 reads SGHVS; CDR2 reads FQNEAQ.

This clone appeared once. The genes are TRBV18 and TRBJ2-7, with a tentative D call TRBD2 (7 bases). Germline-derived CDR1 and CDR2 are KGHSH and LQKENI. The CDR3 is made up of 15 amino acids. V was cut by 2 bases and J by 3 bases, with 14 bases left in between. The CDR3 loop reads CASSPNTGRVYEQYF. In DNA form, the CDR3 reads TGTGCCAGCTCACCAAATACAGGGAGGGTCTACGAGCAGTACTTC.

The chain joins TRBV9 to TRBJ1-3; D is ambiguous. The V end was cut by 1 base, the J end by 0 bases, with 5 bases between. This CDR3 region has 14 residues. The germline V gene encodes CDR1 SGDLS and CDR2 YYNGEE. This CDR3 reads CASSVRDSGNTIYF. CDR3 sequence (DNA): TGTGCCAGCAGCGTACGGGACTCTGGAAACACCATATATTTT.

The rearrangement uses TRBV11-3 and TRBJ2-1, with TRBD2 matching 8 bases. V was clipped by 1 base and J by 2 bases; unmatched bases: 4. The germline V gene encodes CDR1 SGHNT and CDR2 YENEEA. There are 16 residues in the CDR3. In nucleotides, the CDR3 is TGTGCCAGCAGCTTAGTTGCCGGGGGGGCCTACAATGAGCAGTTCTTC. Translating gives CASSLVAGGAYNEQFF.

This chain uses TRBV25-1 with TRBJ2-3; 8 bases line up with TRBD2. The germline CDR1 and CDR2 sequences are MGHDK and SYGVNS. V trimming: 1 base; J trimming: 1 base; junction bases outside the gene matches: 4. The CDR3 sequence is 16 residues long. The DNA of the CDR3 is TGTGCCAGCAGTGAATTCACACTAGCGGGCACAGATACGCAGTATTTT. This codes for CASSEFTLAGTDTQYF.

The chain carries TRBV5-1 and TRBJ1-1; 7 positions agree with TRBD1. CDR3 length: 16 residues. Germline CDR1 SGHRS, CDR2 YFSETQ. V was clipped by 3 bases and J by 0 bases; unmatched bases: 8. In DNA form, the CDR3 reads TGCGCCAGCAGCTCTGGACAGGCAGGGGTGAACACTGAAGCTTTCTTT. Protein product: CASSSGQAGVNTEAFF.